This passage covers 31 T cell receptor beta chains from one sample sequenced in a study of human T cells and chemical hapten exposure. TCRdb reprocessed the RACE reads with MiXCR, giving one entry per CDR3 protein. The repertoire holds around 380,000 distinct CDR3 sequences, with approximately 5.1% as singletons. Stated time point: patch test 1, 2 weeks after DPC sensitization. Treatment in this sample: therapeutic diphenylcyclopropenone sensitization with weekly scalp DPC. The starting material was whole blood, obtained in connection with sensitization to the hapten diphenylcyclopropenone (DPC). The receptors were gathered from a woman aged 45-59 years with alopecia areata. Some clones in this sample may be carry-over from other donors' samples.

This clonotype was seen a few times. The genes are TRBV6-6 and TRBJ2-7; 8 bases align to TRBD2. J was trimmed by 3 bases and V by 7 bases; bases with no gene match: 8. The germline CDR1 and CDR2 sequences are MNHNY and SVGAGI (reference sequence). This CDR3 is built from 14 residues. The DNA of the CDR3 is TGTGCCAGCAATACCGTTAGCGGGGACTACGAGCAGTACTTC. It is translated as CASNTVSGDYEQYF.

This clonotype was recorded many times. This rearrangement joins TRBV10-3 to TRBJ1-2, with D possibly matching TRBD1 (5 bases). Trimming pared 2 bases from V and 1 base from J, leaving 8 bases between. Germline V lookup: CDR1 ENHRY, CDR2 SYGVKD. This CDR3 contains 14 residues. CDR3 protein: CAISEDRLNYGYTF. CDR3 sequence (DNA): TGTGCCATCAGTGAGGACAGACTTAACTATGGCTACACCTTC.

This clonotype was detected ten times or more. V gene TRBV20-1 combines with J gene TRBJ1-4; no firm D call. Germline assignment: CDR1 DFQATT and CDR2 SNEGSKA (reference sequence). The CDR3 consists of 16 residues. V lost 0 bases, J lost 2 bases, and 13 bases lay in between. This chain's CDR3 is CSAREDSRWTNEKLFF. DNA for the CDR3: TGCAGTGCTAGAGAAGATTCCCGGTGGACTAATGAAAAACTGTTTTTT.

Comment on this clonotype: The CDR3 end shows no conserved phenylalanine or tryptophan, and so a read error is likely. The rearrangement links TRBV10-3 to TRBJ2-5, with 8 bases lining up with TRBD1. Germline loops: CDR1 ENHRY, CDR2 SYGVKD. CDR3 size: 16 residues. Germline trimming cut 4 bases from V and 5 bases from J; bases unmatched to any gene: 12. The CDR3 spells CAISASNRGFAETQYL. As DNA, the CDR3 is TGTGCCATCAGTGCCTCTAACAGGGGGTTTGCCGAGACCCAGTACCTC.

This clonotype was detected a few times. As DNA, the CDR3 is TGTGCCAGCAGGGGGACAGGGAGGGGACAGCCCCAGCATTTT. Its translation: CASRGTGRGQPQHF. This chain connects TRBV28 to TRBJ1-5; TRBD1 aligns across 9 bases. This CDR3 has 14 residues. V shed 6 bases and J 7 bases; nucleotides not matched to a gene: 7. From germline, CDR1 is MDHEN and CDR2 SYDVKM.

The table lists this clonotype with many counts. This chain uses TRBV29-1 with TRBJ1-2; the D gene is possibly TRBD1 (5 bases). Germline loops: CDR1 SQVTM, CDR2 ANQGSEA. The ends were cut back, 1 base at V and 4 bases at J, with 16 bases in the middle. CDR3 length: 15 amino acids. CDR3 bases: TGCAGCGTTGAAGCGGAGCCGGGGACCATCTATGGCTACACCTTC. This gives the protein CSVEAEPGTIYGYTF.

This clonotype was observed at least ten times. V and J are TRBV3-1 and TRBJ1-2, with D perhaps TRBD1 (6 bases). Looked up from germline, CDR1 is LGHDT and CDR2 is YNNKEL (reference sequence). The CDR3 contains 14 residues. V was clipped by 7 bases and J by 2 bases, with 14 bases between them. The CDR3 DNA is TGTGCCAGCACCAATCTGGGGGCCAACTATGGCTACACCTTC. This encodes CASTNLGANYGYTF.

The table lists this clonotype with a few counts. V and J are TRBV5-5 and TRBJ2-1, with D unclear. The V end was cut by 5 bases, the J end by 8 bases, with 17 bases between. The length of the CDR3 is 14 residues. CDR1 SGHKS and CDR2 YYEKEE come from the germline V gene (reference sequence). The CDR3 DNA reads TGTGCCAGCAGTTTGATGGGAAGTGACGATGAGCAGTTCTTC. The encoded protein is CASSLMGSDDEQFF.

This clonotype was detected ten times or more. This chain's CDR3 is CASSQRGIAGELFF. The CDR3 DNA reads TGTGCCAGCAGCCAGCGGGGAATCGCCGGGGAGCTGTTTTTT. The gene calls are TRBV3-1 and TRBJ2-2, with D tentatively TRBD2 (6 bases). The V end was cut by 3 bases, the J end by 6 bases, with 11 bases between. The germline V gene has CDR1 LGHDT and CDR2 YNNKEL (reference sequence). CDR3 length: 14 amino acids.

This clonotype was detected ten times or more. The gene calls are TRBV27 and TRBJ2-2, with D perhaps TRBD2 (7 bases). There are 17 residues in the CDR3. Germline V gives CDR1 MNHEY, CDR2 SMNVEV (reference sequence). The ends were cut back, 0 bases at V and 3 bases at J, with 14 bases in the middle. CDR3 nucleotide sequence: TGTGCCAGCAGTTTATCCGCGGGGGCTAGTGACACCGGGGAGCTGTTTTTT. It encodes CASSLSAGASDTGELFF.

This clonotype has more than one count but fewer than ten. The rearrangement joins TRBV18 to TRBJ2-1, with D possibly matching TRBD1 (6 bases). CDR1 and CDR2 from the germline V gene are KGHSH and LQKENI. V gave up 5 bases and J gave up 6 bases, with 14 bases separating them. This CDR3 is built from 14 residues. The DNA of the CDR3 is TGTGCCAGCTCAACTGCTTTAGGGGGCAATGAGCAGTTCTTC. This translates into CASSTALGGNEQFF.

The rearrangement uses TRBV20-1 and TRBJ2-6; D ambiguous. Looked up from germline, CDR1 is DFQATT and CDR2 is SNEGSKA (reference sequence). Trimming stripped 0 bases from V and 0 bases from J, with 6 bases between. CDR3 length: 15 amino acids. The CDR3 coding sequence is TGCAGTGCTAGAGAGTGGGACTCTGGGGCCAACGTCCTGACTTTC. Protein: CSAREWDSGANVLTF.

The V and J genes are TRBV29-1 and TRBJ2-3; possibly TRBD1 or TRBD2 for D (5 bases each). With 2 bases removed from V and 5 bases from J, the gap between germline ends came to 8 bases. The CDR3 extends over 12 amino acids. Germline lookup yields CDR1 SQVTM and CDR2 ANQGSEA. The CDR3 here is CSVEIGGDTQYF. In DNA form, the CDR3 reads TGCAGCGTTGAAATTGGGGGAGATACGCAGTATTTT.

This clonotype was detected ten times or more. The rearrangement joins TRBV6-2 or TRBV6-3 to TRBJ2-2; 13 bases map to TRBD2. Germline V lookup: CDR1 MNHEY, CDR2 SVGEGT. The CDR3 length is 18 residues. V was clipped by 2 bases and J by 1 base; unmatched bases: 4. CDR3 DNA sequence: TGTGCCAGCAGTTACACACTAGCGGGAGGGAAGAACACCGGGGAGCTGTTTTTT. This gives the protein CASSYTLAGGKNTGELFF.

This clonotype was observed many times. In DNA, the CDR3 is TGTGCCAGCAGCCAAGATATAGGGACTAGCGGCCGCTCCTACGAGCAGTACTTC. Its protein is CASSQDIGTSGRSYEQYF. This chain links TRBV14 with TRBJ2-7, with 11 bases that match TRBD2. V was clipped by 0 bases and J by 0 bases; unmatched bases: 7. Per germline, CDR1 SGHDN and CDR2 FVKESK. This CDR3 is 18 amino acids long.

This clonotype was recorded many times. The V and J genes are TRBV7-9 and TRBJ1-5; 8 bases map to TRBD1. The CDR3 has 16 residues. The V segment lost 1 base and the J segment 4 bases; nucleotides outside the gene matches: 6. Per the germline V gene, CDR1 is SEHNR and CDR2 is FQNEAQ (reference sequence). CDR3 residues: CASSLGTGRKNQPQHF. DNA of the CDR3: TGTGCCAGCAGCTTAGGGACAGGGAGGAAAAATCAGCCCCAGCATTTT.

V gene TRBV5-4 combines with J gene TRBJ2-3; D remains unclear. V lost 5 bases and J 3 bases, leaving 7 bases between the germline ends. CDR1 and CDR2 (germline): SGHNT, YYREEE (reference sequence). The CDR3 consists of 12 residues. The CDR3 DNA sequence: TGTGCCAGCAGGTCAGAGACAGATACGCAGTATTTT. Translated, it gives CASRSETDTQYF.

Ten or more counts support this clonotype. This chain links TRBV6-6 with TRBJ1-4; 7 bases match TRBD1. V lost 0 bases, J lost 14 bases, and 6 bases stayed unmatched. The germline V gene has CDR1 MNHNY and CDR2 SVGAGI (reference sequence). The CDR3 loop spans 13 amino acids. CDR3 coding DNA: TGTGCCAGCAGTTACTCCGGGACAGAGGTTCTGTTTTTT. It specifies CASSYSGTEVLFF.

The table lists this clonotype with many counts. At one boundary the junction diverges from the germline segment, which might be a read error. This chain uses TRBV5-8 with TRBJ1-1, with D hard to call. The CDR3 consists of 14 residues. Germline-derived CDR1 and CDR2 are SGHTS and YDEGEE. For the CDR3, the DNA is TGTGCCAGCAGCCCTACTCGAGGGAACGCTGAAGCTTTCTTT. Protein: CASSPTRGNAEAFF.

The chain uses TRBV29-1 and TRBJ2-7, with D perhaps given as TRBD1 or TRBD2 (5 bases each). The CDR3 loop spans 15 amino acids. In germline, CDR1 is SQVTM, CDR2 ANQGSEA. V was cut by 6 bases and J by 6 bases, with 24 bases left in between. The CDR3, as DNA: TGCAGCGTCGACGCATTTGACAGAGGGCCCTCCGAGCAGTACTTC. Its protein is CSVDAFDRGPSEQYF.

This clonotype has only a few counts. The chain joins TRBV20-1 to TRBJ1-2; D not resolved. V was cut by 1 base and J by 5 bases, with 14 bases left in between. The CDR3 is 14 residues long. The germline CDR1 and CDR2 sequences are DFQATT and SNEGSKA (reference sequence). The CDR3 region is CSARVISKFYGYTF. In DNA, the CDR3 is TGCAGTGCTAGAGTAATCTCTAAATTTTATGGCTACACCTTC.

This clonotype occurred many times. V is TRBV12-3 or TRBV12-4 and J is TRBJ1-5, with TRBD1 matching over 9 bases. This CDR3 comprises 16 residues. The V segment lost 6 bases and the J segment 7 bases; nucleotides outside the gene matches: 13. For the CDR3, the DNA is TGTGCCAGCAGCCCATCGGACAGGGGAGGAAGGCAGCCCCAGCATTTT. Its translation: CASSPSDRGGRQPQHF.

In its sample, this clonotype was seen many times. This rearrangement joins TRBV7-9 to TRBJ2-1; perhaps TRBD2 as D (6 bases). The V gene's germline CDR1 is SEHNR and CDR2 FQNEAQ (reference sequence). Deletions cut 4 bases from V and 10 bases from J, with 23 bases between. The CDR3 totals 16 residues. The CDR3 loop reads CASSSRPGVGIGEQFF. CDR3 sequence (DNA): TGTGCCAGCAGCTCTCGTCCGGGGGTAGGGATCGGCGAGCAGTTCTTC.

There are a few counts of this clonotype. This chain connects TRBV6-1 to TRBJ2-1; D is perhaps TRBD1 (6 bases). V gave up 2 bases and J gave up 2 bases, with 7 bases separating them. Germline CDR1 MNHNS, CDR2 SASEGT. The CDR3 is 14 residues long. Here the CDR3 reads CASSERGTYNEQFF. The CDR3 DNA sequence: TGTGCCAGCAGTGAAAGGGGGACCTACAATGAGCAGTTCTTC.

This clonotype has more than one count but fewer than ten. This chain links TRBV12-3 or TRBV12-4 with TRBJ2-1; a possible D gene is TRBD1 (5 bases). Deletions cut 1 base from V and 6 bases from J, with 7 bases between. The CDR3 runs to 13 residues. The CDR3 protein is CASSLERGNEQFF. The DNA of the CDR3 is TGTGCCAGCAGTTTAGAAAGGGGCAATGAGCAGTTCTTC.

The gene calls are TRBV25-1 and TRBJ1-2; D gene ambiguous. V shed 9 bases and J shed 0 bases, with 8 bases lying between them. CDR1 MGHDK and CDR2 SYGVNS come from the germline V gene. The CDR3 has 12 amino acids. The CDR3 reads CASAQPNYGYTF. CDR3 coding DNA: TGTGCCAGTGCGCAGCCTAACTATGGCTACACCTTC.

In this sample, this clonotype turned up many times. V and J are TRBV5-6 and TRBJ2-3; D is unresolved. Trimming shortened V by 10 bases and J by 3 bases, and 18 bases separated the two germline ends. Germline V CDR1 and CDR2: SGHDT, YYEEEE. The CDR3 loop spans 14 amino acids. CDR3 bases: TGTGCCTGCAACCCCCGAGGTGCAACAGATACGCAGTATTTT. The encoded protein is CACNPRGATDTQYF.

In its sample, this clonotype was seen many times. V and J are TRBV29-1 and TRBJ1-1; D remains ambiguous. CDR1 and CDR2 from the germline V gene are SQVTM and ANQGSEA. Between the trimmed V and J ends, which lost 7 bases and 0 bases, there was a span of 12 bases. The CDR3 length is 13 residues. The CDR3 loop is CSAGSAMNTEAFF. CDR3 nucleotides: TGCAGCGCCGGCTCGGCTATGAACACTGAAGCTTTCTTT.

This clonotype was observed at least ten times. This chain links TRBV12-3 or TRBV12-4 with TRBJ1-5; no reliable D call. There are 13 residues in the CDR3. Trimming left V 1 base short and J 6 bases short, with 7 bases between. The CDR3 is CASSLGSIQPQHF. The CDR3 nucleotides are TGTGCCAGCAGTTTAGGCTCCATTCAGCCCCAGCATTTT.

CDR3 nucleotides: TGTGCCAGCAGCTTATCCCTAGCGGGGTTGGATACGCAGTATTTT. It is translated as CASSLSLAGLDTQYF. The chain is built from TRBV7-2 and TRBJ2-3, with 9 bases matching TRBD2. Trimming at V came to 2 bases and at J to 6 bases, leaving 6 bases not matched to a gene. In germline, CDR1 is SGHTA, CDR2 FQGNSA. The CDR3 has 15 amino acids.

A word on this clonotype: A much larger clone lies one base from this, so it may be a read error. This rearrangement joins TRBV6-1 to TRBJ1-6; D perhaps matches TRBD1 (6 bases). The V and J ends lost 4 bases and 7 bases respectively, with 14 bases between them. This CDR3 spans 15 amino acids. In germline, CDR1 is MNHNS, CDR2 SASEGT. The chain's CDR3 is CASSVHWGQNSPLHF. The CDR3 DNA reads TGTGCCAGCAGTGTTCACTGGGGGCAGAATTCACCCCTCCACTTT.